The 21 T cell receptor beta chains below were found in one sample sequenced in a study of T cell changes during pregnancy in multiple sclerosis. Clones were sequenced by immunoSEQ multiplex PCR, and TCRdb holds only the in-frame ones, with some missing. Here the sample spans approximately 100,000 clones, about 90% being singletons. The sequencing used peripheral blood, collected after pregnancy. The receptors stem from a female donor with multiple sclerosis, enrolled in a pregnancy study.

The rearrangement links TRBV7-3 to TRBJ2-1; weak D call: TRBD2 (6 bases). Germline values: CDR1 SGHTA, CDR2 FQGTGA. The V end lost 5 bases, the J end lost 0 bases, and 14 bases lay between the germline ends. The CDR3 is 16 residues long. CDR3 nucleotide sequence: TGTGCCAGCAGCCCTACCGGCGGGACCTCCTACAATGAGCAGTTCTTC. It yields the protein CASSPTGGTSYNEQFF.

This clone appeared once. The chain employs TRBV11-2 and TRBJ1-2, with TRBD1 matching over 7 bases. This CDR3 region has 15 residues. J lost 3 bases, V lost 0 bases, and 4 bases had no gene match. Germline V gene lookup returns CDR1 SGHAT and CDR2 FQNNGV. For the CDR3, the DNA is TGTGCCAGCAGCTTAGAGACAGGGAGAGACTATGGCTACACCTTC. Translating gives CASSLETGRDYGYTF.

This sequence joins TRBV5-1 and TRBJ2-7; D may be TRBD2 (5 bases). This CDR3 region has 16 residues. The germline CDR1 and CDR2 sequences are SGHRS and YFSETQ. Trimming took off 0 bases at V and 0 bases at J, with 13 bases between the two ends. The CDR3 region is CASSLASSTSSYEQYF. For the CDR3, the DNA is TGCGCCAGCAGCTTGGCGAGTAGCACTAGCTCCTACGAGCAGTACTTC. Variable domain in full (rest from reference TRBV5-1 and TRBJ2-7): KAGVTQTPRYLIKTRGQQVTLSCSPISGHRSVSWYQQTPGQGLQFLFEYFSETQRNKGNFPGRFSGRQFSNSRSEMNVSTLELGDSALYLCASSLASSTSSYEQYFGPGTRLTVT.

This sequence joins TRBV9 and TRBJ2-1; weak D call: TRBD2 (6 bases). V was shortened by 0 bases and J by 4 bases, with 11 bases between the two germline ends. Germline V CDR1 and CDR2: SGDLS, YYNGEE. The CDR3 is 15 residues long. The CDR3 DNA is TGTGCCAGCAGCGTAGAACTAGCAAAATACAATGAGCAGTTCTTC. Protein: CASSVELAKYNEQFF.

The rearrangement joins TRBV28 to TRBJ1-5, with no clear D. V shed 7 bases and J shed 5 bases, with 9 bases lying between them. The CDR3 runs to 12 residues. The germline CDR1 and CDR2 sequences are MDHEN and SYDVKM. The DNA of the CDR3 is TGTGCCAGCAACTCCCCCTATCAGCCCCAGCATTTT. It yields the protein CASNSPYQPQHF.

This rearrangement joins TRBV27 to TRBJ2-4, with D unresolved. With 8 bases removed from V and 10 bases from J, the gap between germline ends came to 9 bases. Germline CDR1 and CDR2: MNHEY and SMNVEV (reference sequence). The CDR3 has 10 amino acids. DNA for the CDR3: TGTGCCAGCGGGCTCGCGATTCAGTACTTC. Amino acid sequence: CASGLAIQYF.

This chain joins TRBV7-2 and TRBJ2-2; D may be TRBD2 (5 bases). CDR1 and CDR2 (germline): SGHTA, FQGNSA. The length of the CDR3 is 14 residues. With 2 bases removed from V and 4 bases from J, the gap between germline ends came to 8 bases. The CDR3 region has the DNA TGTGCCAGCAGCTTAAGGCTAGCCACCGGGGAGCTGTTTTTT. This codes for CASSLRLATGELFF.

The V and J genes are TRBV7-6 and TRBJ2-7, with a possible D match to TRBD2 (6 bases). The CDR3 has 15 amino acids. Germline V gene lookup returns CDR1 SGHVS and CDR2 FNYEAQ. V was pared by 7 bases and J by 3 bases, with 19 bases between. CDR3 protein: CASNNRWRGHYEQYF. CDR3 bases: TGTGCCAGCAACAACAGGTGGCGGGGTCACTACGAGCAGTACTTC.

V is TRBV4-3 and J is TRBJ1-2; possible D gene TRBD1, 6 bases. This CDR3 spans 14 amino acids. CDR1 is LGHNA and CDR2 is YSLEER in the germline V gene. V was shortened by 4 bases and J by 4 bases, with 13 bases between the two germline ends. CDR3 loop: CASSPAGGAYGYTF. The CDR3 DNA follows: TGCGCCAGCAGCCCAGCCGGGGGGGCCTATGGCTACACCTTC.

The V call is TRBV7-9, the J call TRBJ2-5, with D possibly matching TRBD2 (6 bases). Trimming removed 5 bases at V and 1 base at J, with 14 bases between. The CDR3 runs to 15 residues. Germline CDR1 SEHNR, CDR2 FQNEAQ (reference sequence). The CDR3 DNA is TGTGCCAGCAGCCCCCAGGCGGGGCCCCAAGAGACCCAGTACTTC. This sequence encodes CASSPQAGPQETQYF.

The chain carries TRBV5-1 and TRBJ2-5; a weak D match, TRBD2 (5 bases). Germline CDR1 is SGHRS and CDR2 is YFSETQ. The V and J ends lost 0 bases and 11 bases respectively, with 17 bases between them. The CDR3 consists of 14 residues. CDR3 DNA sequence: TGCGCCAGCAGCTTGGCCACATCAGGAGGTGGGCAGTACTTC. Its translation is CASSLATSGGGQYF. The entire variable domain, with the rest obtained from reference TRBV5-1 and TRBJ2-5, is as follows: KAGVTQTPRYLIKTRGQQVTLSCSPISGHRSVSWYQQTPGQGLQFLFEYFSETQRNKGNFPGRFSGRQFSNSRSEMNVSTLELGDSALYLCASSLATSGGGQYFGPGTRLLVL.

The rearrangement joins TRBV29-1 to TRBJ2-1, with TRBD2 identical over 7 bases. With 7 bases clipped from V and 1 base from J, the junction kept 4 bases outside the gene matches. This CDR3 is 13 amino acids long. Germline V gene sequence: CDR1 SQVTM, CDR2 ANQGSEA. The CDR3 here is CSAREGSYNEQFF. The CDR3 nucleotides are TGCAGCGCCAGGGAGGGATCCTACAATGAGCAGTTCTTC.

The chain combines TRBV4-2 with TRBJ2-3, with unresolved D. Trimming cost V 1 base and J 7 bases, with 9 bases left between them. The germline V gene has CDR1 LGHNA and CDR2 YNFKEQ. The CDR3 is made up of 13 amino acids. In DNA form, the CDR3 reads TGTGCCAGCAGCCAAGTAGGAGCGTATACGCAGTATTTT. Translating it yields CASSQVGAYTQYF.

This clone was observed a handful of times. The rearrangement uses TRBV7-6 and TRBJ2-7; 12 bases line up with TRBD2. The CDR3 sequence is 15 residues long. Per germline, CDR1 SGHVS and CDR2 FNYEAQ. The trim removed 1 base at V and 3 bases at J, leaving 1 base unmatched. The CDR3 DNA follows: TGTGCCAGCAGCTTAGGGACTAGCGGGGTCTACGAGCAGTACTTC. Protein: CASSLGTSGVYEQYF.

This chain joins TRBV27 and TRBJ2-4, with TRBD2 as a possible D gene (5 bases). V was pared by 5 bases and J by 0 bases, with 11 bases between. The CDR3 is 15 amino acids. The germline CDR1 and CDR2 sequences are MNHEY and SMNVEV (reference sequence). The CDR3 region is CASSPRRLAKNIQYF. In DNA form, the CDR3 reads TGTGCCAGCAGTCCTCGGAGGTTAGCCAAAAACATTCAGTACTTC.

The gene calls are TRBV27 and TRBJ1-5; TRBD1 matches 8 bases. The length of the CDR3 is 14 residues. The junction had 2 bases not matched to a gene; V was cut back by 0 bases and J by 7 bases. Germline V gene lookup returns CDR1 MNHEY and CDR2 SMNVEV (reference sequence). The CDR3 DNA follows: TGTGCCAGCAGTTTATCGACAGGGGTCCAGCCCCAGCATTTT. Translation: CASSLSTGVQPQHF.

The J gene is TRBJ2-7, the V gene TRBV4-3, with D perhaps TRBD2 (6 bases). V lost 1 base, J lost 6 bases, and 28 bases lay in between. Looked up from germline, CDR1 is LGHNA and CDR2 is YSLEER. This CDR3 region has 19 residues. The CDR3 region has the DNA TGCGCCAGCAGCCAAGTCCAGGACATTAAGGAGGAGGGCTCATCCGAGCAGTACTTC. Its protein is CASSQVQDIKEEGSSEQYF.

This chain uses TRBV4-3 with TRBJ2-3, with 14 bases fitting TRBD2. V trimming: 3 bases; J trimming: 0 bases; junction bases outside the gene matches: 8. Per the germline V gene, CDR1 is LGHNA and CDR2 is YSLEER. CDR3 length: 19 residues. The CDR3 loop is CASSHQGLAGANSTDTQYF. Here the CDR3 DNA reads TGCGCCAGCAGCCACCAGGGACTAGCGGGGGCCAATAGCACAGATACGCAGTATTTT.

This sequence joins TRBV10-3 and TRBJ1-2; 7 bases are shared with TRBD1. This CDR3 comprises 17 residues. V shed 7 bases, J shed 2 bases, and the junction held 16 bases outside the gene matches. Germline lookup yields CDR1 ENHRY and CDR2 SYGVKD. This CDR3 reads CAITSGTTGITNYGYTF. The DNA for the CDR3 is TGTGCCATCACCTCAGGAACGACAGGGATCACCAACTATGGCTACACCTTC.

The rearrangement joins TRBV7-9 to TRBJ2-1, with 9 bases fitting TRBD1. The V gene end was trimmed by 1 base and the J gene end by 5 bases; junction bases not matched to a gene: 3. The germline V gene has CDR1 SEHNR and CDR2 FQNEAQ (reference sequence). CDR3 length equals 15 residues. The CDR3 protein is CASSLDRGHNNEQFF. CDR3 DNA sequence: TGTGCCAGCAGCTTAGACAGGGGGCATAACAATGAGCAGTTCTTC.

The chain has TRBV2 and TRBJ2-5; 10 bases agree with TRBD1. V dropped 5 bases and J dropped 7; count of bases not matched to a gene: 16. The CDR3 has 17 amino acids. Germline CDR1 and CDR2: SNHLY and FYNNEI. CDR3 protein: CASSSAQTGGIKVTQYF. CDR3 in DNA: TGTGCCAGCAGTTCCGCTCAGACAGGGGGCATAAAGGTGACCCAGTACTTC.